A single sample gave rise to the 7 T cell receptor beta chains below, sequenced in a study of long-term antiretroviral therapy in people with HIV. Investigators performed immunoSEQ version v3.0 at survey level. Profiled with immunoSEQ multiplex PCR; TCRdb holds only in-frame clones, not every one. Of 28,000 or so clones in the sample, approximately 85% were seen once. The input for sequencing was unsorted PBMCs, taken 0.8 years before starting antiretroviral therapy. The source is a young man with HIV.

CDR3 protein: CSVTGDSGNQPQHF. DNA for the CDR3: TGCAGCGTCACAGGGGATTCTGGCAATCAGCCCCAGCATTTT. The rearrangement links TRBV29-1 to TRBJ1-5; 7 nucleotides match TRBD1. This CDR3 contains 14 residues. V dropped 6 bases and J dropped 2; count of bases not matched to a gene: 7. The germline gives CDR1 SQVTM, CDR2 ANQGSEA.

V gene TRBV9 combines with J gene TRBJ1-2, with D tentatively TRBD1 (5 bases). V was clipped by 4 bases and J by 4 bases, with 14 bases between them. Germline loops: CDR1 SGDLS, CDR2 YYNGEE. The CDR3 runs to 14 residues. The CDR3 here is CASSPPGQVYGYTF. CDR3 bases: TGTGCCAGCAGCCCTCCCGGACAAGTCTATGGCTACACCTTC.

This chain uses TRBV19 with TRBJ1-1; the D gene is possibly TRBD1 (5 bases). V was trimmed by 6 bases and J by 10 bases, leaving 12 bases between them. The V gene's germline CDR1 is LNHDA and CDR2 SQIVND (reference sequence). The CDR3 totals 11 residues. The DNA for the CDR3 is TGTGCCAGTAGCCCAGGGATAGGAGCTTTCTTT. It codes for CASSPGIGAFF.

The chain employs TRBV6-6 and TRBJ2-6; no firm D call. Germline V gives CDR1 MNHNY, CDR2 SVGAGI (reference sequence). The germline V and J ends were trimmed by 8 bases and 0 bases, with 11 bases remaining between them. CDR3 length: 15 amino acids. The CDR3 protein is CASALAVSGANVLTF. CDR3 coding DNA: TGTGCCAGCGCCCTGGCCGTCTCTGGGGCCAACGTCCTGACTTTC.

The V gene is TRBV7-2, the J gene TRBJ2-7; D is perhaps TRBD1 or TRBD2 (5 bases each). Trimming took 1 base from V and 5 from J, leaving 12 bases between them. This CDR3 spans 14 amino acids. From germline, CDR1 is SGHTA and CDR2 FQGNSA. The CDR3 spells CASSLGGLGDEQYF. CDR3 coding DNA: TGTGCCAGCAGCTTAGGGGGGTTGGGCGACGAGCAGTACTTC.

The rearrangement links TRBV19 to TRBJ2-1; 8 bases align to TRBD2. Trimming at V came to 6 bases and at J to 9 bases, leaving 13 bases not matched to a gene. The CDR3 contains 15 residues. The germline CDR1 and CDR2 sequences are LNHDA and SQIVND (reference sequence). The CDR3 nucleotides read TGTGCCAGTAGAAGCGGGAGTATTCGTTTCGGTGAGCAGTTCTTC. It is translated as CASRSGSIRFGEQFF.

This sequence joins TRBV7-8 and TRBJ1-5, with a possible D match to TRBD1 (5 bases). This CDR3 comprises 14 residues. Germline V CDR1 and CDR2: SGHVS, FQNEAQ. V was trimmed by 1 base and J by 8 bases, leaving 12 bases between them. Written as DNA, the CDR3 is TGTGCCAGCAGCTTAGACAGAATCAGGGAGCCCCAGCATTTT. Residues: CASSLDRIREPQHF.